This T cell receptor beta chain was recovered during a study of cytomegalovirus exposure and HLA in healthy donors. Those who donated were healthy bone marrow donors. PCR involved 60 Vbeta and 13 Jbeta primers. Assay: immunoSEQ multiplex PCR; the TCRdb copy retains only in-frame clones and omits some. The sample lists around 120,000 clones, roughly 82% occurring once. Whole-study results and caveats: The later analysis indicated that the majority of CMV-associated TCR beta chains appeared HLA-restricted. In a later analysis, TCR beta V- and J-gene trimming showed a link to a missense DCLRE1C variant.

On this clone: Its antigen is unidentified.

Trimming took off 7 bases at V and 5 bases at J, with 12 bases between the two ends. The CDR3 is 11 residues long. The germline V gene encodes CDR1 DFQATT and CDR2 SNEGSKA (reference sequence). The TCR was taken from a boy aged 5-17 years in good health and CMV-seronegative. Sequencing used PBMCs. This sequence joins TRBV20-1 and TRBJ2-7; the D gene is possibly TRBD2 (6 bases). CDR3 coding DNA: TGCAGTGTGGCTTCGGGGGACGAGCAGTACTTC. This sequence encodes CSVASGDEQYF.